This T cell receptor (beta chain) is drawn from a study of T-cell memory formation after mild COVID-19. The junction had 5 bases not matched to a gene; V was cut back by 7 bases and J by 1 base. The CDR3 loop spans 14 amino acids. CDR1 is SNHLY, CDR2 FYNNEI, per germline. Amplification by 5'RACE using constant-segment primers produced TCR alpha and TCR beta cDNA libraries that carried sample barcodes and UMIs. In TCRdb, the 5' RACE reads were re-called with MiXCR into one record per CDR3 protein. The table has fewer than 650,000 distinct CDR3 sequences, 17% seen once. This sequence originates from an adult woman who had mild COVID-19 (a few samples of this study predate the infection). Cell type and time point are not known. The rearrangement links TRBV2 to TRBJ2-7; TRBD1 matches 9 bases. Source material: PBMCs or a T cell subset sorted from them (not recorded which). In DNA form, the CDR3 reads TGTGCCAGCAATCCGGGACAGGGTTCCTACGAGCAGTACTTC. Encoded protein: CASNPGQGSYEQYF.